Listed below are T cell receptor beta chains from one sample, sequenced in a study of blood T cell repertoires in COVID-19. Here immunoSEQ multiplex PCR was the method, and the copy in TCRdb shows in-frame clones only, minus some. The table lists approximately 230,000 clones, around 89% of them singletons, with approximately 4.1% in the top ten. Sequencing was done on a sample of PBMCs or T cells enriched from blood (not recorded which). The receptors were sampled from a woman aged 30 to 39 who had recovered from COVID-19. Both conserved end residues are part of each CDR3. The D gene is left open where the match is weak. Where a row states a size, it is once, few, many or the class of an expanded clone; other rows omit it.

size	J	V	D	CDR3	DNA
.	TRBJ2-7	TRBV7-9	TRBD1	CASSLGQNSYEQYF	TGTGCCAGCAGCTTGGGACAGAATTCCTACGAGCAGTACTTC
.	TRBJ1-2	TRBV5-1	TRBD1	CASSLDRVGNGYTF	TGCGCCAGCAGCCTCGACAGGGTGGGTAACGGCTACACCTTC
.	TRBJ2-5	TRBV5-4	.	CASSLPPGTQYF	TGTGCCAGCAGCTTGCCCCCGGGGACCCAGTACTTC
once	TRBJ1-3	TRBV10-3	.	CAISERGGNTIYF	TGTGCCATCAGTGAAAGAGGGGGAAACACCATATATTTT
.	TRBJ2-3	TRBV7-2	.	CASSWGSGEGTDTQYF	TGTGCCAGCAGCTGGGGTTCGGGGGAAGGCACAGATACGCAGTATTTT
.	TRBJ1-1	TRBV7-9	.	CASSLRGGWNTEAFF	TGTGCCAGCAGCTTACGGGGGGGTTGGAACACTGAAGCTTTCTTT
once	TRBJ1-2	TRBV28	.	CASRNTGIYGYTF	TGTGCCAGCAGAAACACAGGGATTTATGGCTACACCTTC
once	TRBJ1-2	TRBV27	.	CASSLTQGSPGYTF	TGTGCCAGCAGTTTGACTCAGGGATCTCCTGGCTACACCTTC
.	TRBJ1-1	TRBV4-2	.	CASSQEWGVGTEAFF	TGTGCCAGCAGCCAAGAGTGGGGGGTTGGGACTGAAGCTTTCTTT
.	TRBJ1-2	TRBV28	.	CATGPEGIYGYTF	TGTGCCACCGGCCCCGAGGGTATCTATGGCTACACCTTC
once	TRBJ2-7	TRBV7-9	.	CASSLRGLEQYF	TGTGCCAGCAGCTTGCGGGGCCTCGAGCAGTACTTC
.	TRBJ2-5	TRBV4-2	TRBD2	CASSLAGGGAETQYF	TGTGCCAGCAGCCTCGCCGGGGGGGGCGCGGAGACCCAGTACTTC
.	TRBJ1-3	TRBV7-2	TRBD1	CASSLDRLRGNTIYF	TGTGCCAGCAGCCTGGACAGGCTACGTGGAAACACCATATATTTT
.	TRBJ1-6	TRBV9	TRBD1	CASSGTGTENSPLHF	TGTGCCAGCAGCGGGACCGGGACAGAGAATTCACCCCTCCACTTT
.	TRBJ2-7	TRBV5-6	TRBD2	CASSRRTSGGNYEQYF	TGTGCCAGCAGCCGAAGGACTAGCGGGGGGAACTACGAGCAGTACTTC
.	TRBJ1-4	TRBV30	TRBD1	CAWSHRDRAREKLFF	TGTGCCTGGAGTCACCGGGACAGGGCACGCGAAAAACTGTTTTTT
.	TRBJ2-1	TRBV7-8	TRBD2	CASSLIGAGVDNEQFF	TGTGCCAGCAGCTTAATTGGGGCGGGGGTCGATAATGAGCAGTTCTTC
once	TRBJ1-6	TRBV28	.	CASSLGPGLNSPLHF	TGTGCCAGCAGTTTGGGGCCGGGACTCAATTCACCCCTCCACTTT
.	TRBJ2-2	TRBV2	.	CASSAASPPGGELFF	TGTGCCAGCAGTGCAGCGTCCCCCCCCGGCGGGGAGCTGTTTTTT
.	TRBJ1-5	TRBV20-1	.	CSATGSRPQHF	TGCAGTGCTACCGGGAGCAGGCCCCAGCATTTT
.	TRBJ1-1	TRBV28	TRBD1	CASSRIGGTGTEAFF	TGTGCCAGCAGTCGAATAGGGGGCACCGGCACTGAAGCTTTCTTT
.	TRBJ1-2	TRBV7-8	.	CASSLMSGSYGYTF	TGTGCCAGCAGCTTAATGTCAGGCTCCTATGGCTACACCTTC
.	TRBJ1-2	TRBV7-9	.	CASSLPQDYGYTF	TGTGCCAGCAGCTTACCACAGGACTATGGCTACACCTTC
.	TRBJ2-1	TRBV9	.	CASSVSAGTSNEQFF	TGTGCCAGCAGCGTCTCGGCGGGAACTTCTAATGAGCAGTTCTTC
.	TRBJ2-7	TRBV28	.	CASSRPAGYEQYF	TGTGCCAGCAGCCGTCCCGCCGGTTACGAGCAGTACTTC
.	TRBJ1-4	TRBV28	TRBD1	CASSRTGVGEKLFF	TGTGCCAGCAGTCGGACAGGGGTTGGTGAAAAACTGTTTTTT
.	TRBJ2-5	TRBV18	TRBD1	CASSGDRQETQYF	TGTGCCAGCTCAGGGGACAGGCAAGAGACCCAGTACTTC
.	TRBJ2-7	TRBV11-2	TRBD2	CASSLGLADYEQYF	TGTGCCAGCAGCTTAGGACTAGCGGACTACGAGCAGTACTTC
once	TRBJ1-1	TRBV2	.	CASSEVPGNTEAFF	TGTGCCAGCAGTGAAGTTCCAGGGAACACTGAAGCTTTCTTT
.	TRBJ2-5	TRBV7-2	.	CASSLTRSETQYF	TGTGCCAGCAGCTTAACTCGGTCCGAGACCCAGTACTTC
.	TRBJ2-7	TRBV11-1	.	CASSPPTGVDEQYF	TGTGCCAGCAGCCCCCCAACGGGAGTTGATGAGCAGTACTTC
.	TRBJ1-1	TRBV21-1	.	CASSNRARTEAFF	TGTGCCAGCAGCAACAGGGCGAGGACTGAAGCTTTCTTT
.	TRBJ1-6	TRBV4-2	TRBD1	CASSQEKTGGISPLHF	TGTGCCAGCAGCCAAGAGAAAACAGGGGGGATCTCACCCCTCCACTTT
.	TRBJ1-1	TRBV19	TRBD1	CASTWTGNTEAFF	TGTGCCAGTACGTGGACAGGGAACACTGAAGCTTTCTTT
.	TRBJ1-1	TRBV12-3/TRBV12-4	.	CASAGRAHTEAFF	TGTGCCAGCGCCGGGCGGGCGCACACTGAAGCTTTCTTT